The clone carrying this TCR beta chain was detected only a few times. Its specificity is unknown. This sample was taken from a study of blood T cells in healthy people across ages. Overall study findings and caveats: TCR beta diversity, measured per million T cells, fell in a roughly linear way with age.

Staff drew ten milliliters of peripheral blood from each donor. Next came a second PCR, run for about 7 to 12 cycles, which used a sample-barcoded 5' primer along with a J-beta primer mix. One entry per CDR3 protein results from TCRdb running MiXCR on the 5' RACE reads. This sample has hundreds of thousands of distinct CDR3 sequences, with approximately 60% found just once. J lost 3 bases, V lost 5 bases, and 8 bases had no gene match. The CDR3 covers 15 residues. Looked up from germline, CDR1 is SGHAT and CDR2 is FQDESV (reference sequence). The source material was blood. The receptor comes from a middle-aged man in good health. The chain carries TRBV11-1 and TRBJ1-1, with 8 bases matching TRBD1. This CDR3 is CASSRRQGSDTEAFF. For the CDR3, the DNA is TGTGCCAGCAGCCGACGACAGGGGTCGGACACTGAAGCTTTCTTT.